This T cell receptor beta chain was found in a study of response to subunit inactivated influenza vaccine. Germline CDR1 DFQATT, CDR2 SNEGSKA (reference sequence). CDR3 length: 13 amino acids. V was trimmed by 6 bases and J by 0 bases, leaving 12 bases between them. TCRdb used MiXCR to reprocess the RT-PCR reads, holding one entry per CDR3 protein. The sample yields about 540,000 distinct CDR3 sequences, under 25% seen once. This same sample was also taken into another study, of T cells expressing NK-cell markers. This second study says: Template switching by 5'RACE with UMIs generated the TCR beta cDNA. Several experiments confined sorting to alpha-beta TCR T cells with an anti-gamma-delta TCR antibody. For a few donors, these clonotypes were likewise the leading ones in the CD3+CD56-NKG2C+ fraction.

The source of this sequence is a man aged 50 to 59 who received an inactivated influenza vaccine. The chain carries TRBV20-1 and TRBJ2-7; D is unresolved. Sequenced here: CD4+ T cells sorted from PBMCs, sampled 12 days after vaccination. The CDR3 spells CSAGAGYSYEQYF. The CDR3 DNA is TGCAGTGCAGGTGCCGGGTACTCCTACGAGCAGTACTTC.